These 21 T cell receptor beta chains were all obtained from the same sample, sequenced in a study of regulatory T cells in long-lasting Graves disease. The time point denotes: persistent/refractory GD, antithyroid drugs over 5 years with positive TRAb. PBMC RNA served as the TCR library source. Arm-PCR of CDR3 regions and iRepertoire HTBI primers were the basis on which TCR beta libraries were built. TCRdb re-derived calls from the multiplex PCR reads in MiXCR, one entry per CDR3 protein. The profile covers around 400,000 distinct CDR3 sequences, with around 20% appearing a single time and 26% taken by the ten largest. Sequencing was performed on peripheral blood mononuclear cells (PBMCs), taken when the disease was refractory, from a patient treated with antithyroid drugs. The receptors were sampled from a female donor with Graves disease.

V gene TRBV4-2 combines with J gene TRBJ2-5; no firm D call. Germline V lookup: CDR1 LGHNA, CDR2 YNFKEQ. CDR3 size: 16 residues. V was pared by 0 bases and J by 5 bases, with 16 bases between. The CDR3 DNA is TGTGCCAGCAGCCAAGAGACGGGTTTAGGTTGGGAGACCCAGTACTTC. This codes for CASSQETGLGWETQYF.

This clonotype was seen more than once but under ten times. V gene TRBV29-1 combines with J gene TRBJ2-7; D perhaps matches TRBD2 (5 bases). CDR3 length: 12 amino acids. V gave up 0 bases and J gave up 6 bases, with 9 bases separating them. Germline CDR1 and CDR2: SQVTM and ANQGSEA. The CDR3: CSVEDGSREQYF. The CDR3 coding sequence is TGCAGCGTTGAAGATGGGAGTCGCGAGCAGTACTTC.

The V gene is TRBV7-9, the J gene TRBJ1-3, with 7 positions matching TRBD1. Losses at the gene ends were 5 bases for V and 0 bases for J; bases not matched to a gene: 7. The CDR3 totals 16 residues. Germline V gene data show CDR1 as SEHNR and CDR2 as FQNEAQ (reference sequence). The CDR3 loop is CASSPTGKLSGNTIYF. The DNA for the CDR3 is TGTGCCAGCAGCCCGACAGGGAAACTCTCTGGAAACACCATATATTTT.

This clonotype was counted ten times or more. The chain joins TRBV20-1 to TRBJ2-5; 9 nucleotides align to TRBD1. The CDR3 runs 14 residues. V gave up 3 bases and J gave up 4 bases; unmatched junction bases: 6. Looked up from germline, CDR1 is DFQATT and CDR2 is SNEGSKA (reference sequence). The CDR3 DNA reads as TGCAGTGCTAGGAGGACAGGGGAGCGAGAGACCCAGTACTTC. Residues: CSARRTGERETQYF.

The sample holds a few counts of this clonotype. The CDR3 region is CSARGPLLGELFF. For the CDR3, the DNA is TGCAGTGCTAGAGGGCCCCTACTCGGGGAGCTGTTTTTT. This chain uses TRBV20-1 with TRBJ2-2, with D uncertain. Germline V lookup: CDR1 DFQATT, CDR2 SNEGSKA (reference sequence). Trimming stripped 1 base from V and 7 bases from J, with 10 bases between. There are 13 residues in the CDR3.

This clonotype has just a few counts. CDR3 sequence: CASSSVGGTGELFF. CDR3 nucleotides: TGTGCCAGCAGTTCGGTGGGTGGCACCGGGGAGCTGTTTTTT. The chain employs TRBV12-3 or TRBV12-4 and TRBJ2-2; no clear D. Trimming removed 4 bases at V and 4 bases at J, with 10 bases between. The CDR3 is 14 residues long.

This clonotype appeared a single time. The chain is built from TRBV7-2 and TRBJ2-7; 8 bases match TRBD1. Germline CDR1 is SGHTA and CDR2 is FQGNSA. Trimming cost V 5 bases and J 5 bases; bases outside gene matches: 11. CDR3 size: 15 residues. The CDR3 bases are TGTGCCAGCAGCCAAGAAGGGCAGGGGGCGGACGAGCAGTACTTC. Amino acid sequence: CASSQEGQGADEQYF.

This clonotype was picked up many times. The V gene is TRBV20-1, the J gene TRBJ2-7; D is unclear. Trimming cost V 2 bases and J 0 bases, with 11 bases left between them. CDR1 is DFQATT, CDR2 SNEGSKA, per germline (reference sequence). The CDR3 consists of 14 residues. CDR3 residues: CSARRSESSYEQYF. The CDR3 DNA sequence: TGCAGTGCTAGACGGAGCGAGAGCTCCTACGAGCAGTACTTC.

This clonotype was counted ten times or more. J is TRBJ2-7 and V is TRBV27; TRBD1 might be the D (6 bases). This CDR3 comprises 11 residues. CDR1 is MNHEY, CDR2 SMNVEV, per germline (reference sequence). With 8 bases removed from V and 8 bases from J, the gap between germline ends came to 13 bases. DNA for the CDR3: TGTGCCAGCTCAACAGGGTTGCAGCAGTACTTC. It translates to CASSTGLQQYF.

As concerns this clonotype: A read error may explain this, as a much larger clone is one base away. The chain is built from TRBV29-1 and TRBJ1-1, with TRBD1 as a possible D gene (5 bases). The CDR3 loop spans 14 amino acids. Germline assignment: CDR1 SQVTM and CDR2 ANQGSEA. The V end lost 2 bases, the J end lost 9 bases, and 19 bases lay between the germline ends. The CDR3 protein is CSVERTGRVSQAFF. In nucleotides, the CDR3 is TGCAGCGTTGAAAGAACGGGGCGAGTAAGCCAAGCTTTCTTT.

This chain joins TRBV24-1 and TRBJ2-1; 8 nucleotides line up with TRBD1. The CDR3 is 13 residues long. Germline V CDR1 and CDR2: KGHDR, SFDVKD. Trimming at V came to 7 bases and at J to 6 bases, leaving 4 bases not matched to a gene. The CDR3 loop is CATSRQGINEQFF. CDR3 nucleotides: TGTGCCACCAGCCGACAGGGGATCAATGAGCAGTTCTTC.

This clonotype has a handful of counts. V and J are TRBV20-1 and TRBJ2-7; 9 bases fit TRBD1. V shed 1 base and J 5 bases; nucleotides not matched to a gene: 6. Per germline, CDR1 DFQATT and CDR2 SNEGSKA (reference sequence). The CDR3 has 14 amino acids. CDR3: CSARGGDRADEQYF. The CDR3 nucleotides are TGCAGTGCTAGAGGGGGGGACAGGGCGGACGAGCAGTACTTC.

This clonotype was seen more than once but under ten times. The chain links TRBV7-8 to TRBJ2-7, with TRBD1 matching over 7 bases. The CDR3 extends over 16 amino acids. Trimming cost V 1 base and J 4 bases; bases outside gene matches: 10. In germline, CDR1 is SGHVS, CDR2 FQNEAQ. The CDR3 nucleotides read TGTGCCAGCAGCTTAGATGAGACAGGGCCACTGTACGAGCAGTACTTC. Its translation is CASSLDETGPLYEQYF.

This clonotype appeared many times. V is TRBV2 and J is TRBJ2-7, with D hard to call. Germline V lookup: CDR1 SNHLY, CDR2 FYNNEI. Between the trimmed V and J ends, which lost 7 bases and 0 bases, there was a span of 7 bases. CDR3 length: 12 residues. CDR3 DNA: TGTGCCAGCATGGAGAACTCCTACGAGCAGTACTTC. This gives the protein CASMENSYEQYF.

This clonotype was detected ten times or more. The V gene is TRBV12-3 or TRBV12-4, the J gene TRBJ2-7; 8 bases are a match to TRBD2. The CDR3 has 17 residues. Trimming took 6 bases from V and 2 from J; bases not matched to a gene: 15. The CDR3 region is CASSPSVLSGTTYEQYF. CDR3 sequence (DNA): TGTGCCAGCAGCCCTTCAGTCCTTAGCGGGACAACCTACGAGCAGTACTTC.

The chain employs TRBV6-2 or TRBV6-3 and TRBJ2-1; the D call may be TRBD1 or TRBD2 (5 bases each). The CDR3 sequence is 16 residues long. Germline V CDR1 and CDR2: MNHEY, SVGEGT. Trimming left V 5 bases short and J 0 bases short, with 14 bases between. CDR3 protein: CASSPDWGSSYNEQFF. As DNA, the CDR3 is TGTGCCAGCAGTCCTGATTGGGGGAGCTCCTACAATGAGCAGTTCTTC.

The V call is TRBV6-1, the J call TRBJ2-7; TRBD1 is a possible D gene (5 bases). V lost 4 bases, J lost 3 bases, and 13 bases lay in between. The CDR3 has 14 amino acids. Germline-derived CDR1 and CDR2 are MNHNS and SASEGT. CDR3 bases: TGTGCCAGCAGTGCGGACAAAAACTACTACGAGCAGTACTTC. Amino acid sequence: CASSADKNYYEQYF.

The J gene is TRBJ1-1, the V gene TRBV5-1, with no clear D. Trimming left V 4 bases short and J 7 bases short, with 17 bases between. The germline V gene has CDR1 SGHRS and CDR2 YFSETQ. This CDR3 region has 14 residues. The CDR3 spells CASSTDMVWGEAFF. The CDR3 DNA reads TGCGCCAGCAGCACCGACATGGTCTGGGGTGAAGCTTTCTTT.

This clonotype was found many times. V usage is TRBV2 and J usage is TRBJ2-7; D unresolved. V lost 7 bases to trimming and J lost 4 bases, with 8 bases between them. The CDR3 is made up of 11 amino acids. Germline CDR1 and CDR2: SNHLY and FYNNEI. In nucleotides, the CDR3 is TGTGCCAGCACCTTAGGATACGAGCAGTACTTC. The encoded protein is CASTLGYEQYF.

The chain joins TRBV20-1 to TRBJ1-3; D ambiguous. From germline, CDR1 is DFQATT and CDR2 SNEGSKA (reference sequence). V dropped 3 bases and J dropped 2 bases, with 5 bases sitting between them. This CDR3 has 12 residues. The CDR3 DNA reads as TGCAGTGCTAGTACCGCTGGAAACACCATATATTTT. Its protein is CSASTAGNTIYF.

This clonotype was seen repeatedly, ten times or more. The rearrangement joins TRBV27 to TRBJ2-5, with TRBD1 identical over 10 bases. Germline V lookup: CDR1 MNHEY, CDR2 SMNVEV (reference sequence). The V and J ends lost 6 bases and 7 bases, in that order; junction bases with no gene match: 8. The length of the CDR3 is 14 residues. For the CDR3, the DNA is TGTGCCAGCAGACCGGGACAGGGGTCCGGGACCCAGTACTTC. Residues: CASRPGQGSGTQYF.